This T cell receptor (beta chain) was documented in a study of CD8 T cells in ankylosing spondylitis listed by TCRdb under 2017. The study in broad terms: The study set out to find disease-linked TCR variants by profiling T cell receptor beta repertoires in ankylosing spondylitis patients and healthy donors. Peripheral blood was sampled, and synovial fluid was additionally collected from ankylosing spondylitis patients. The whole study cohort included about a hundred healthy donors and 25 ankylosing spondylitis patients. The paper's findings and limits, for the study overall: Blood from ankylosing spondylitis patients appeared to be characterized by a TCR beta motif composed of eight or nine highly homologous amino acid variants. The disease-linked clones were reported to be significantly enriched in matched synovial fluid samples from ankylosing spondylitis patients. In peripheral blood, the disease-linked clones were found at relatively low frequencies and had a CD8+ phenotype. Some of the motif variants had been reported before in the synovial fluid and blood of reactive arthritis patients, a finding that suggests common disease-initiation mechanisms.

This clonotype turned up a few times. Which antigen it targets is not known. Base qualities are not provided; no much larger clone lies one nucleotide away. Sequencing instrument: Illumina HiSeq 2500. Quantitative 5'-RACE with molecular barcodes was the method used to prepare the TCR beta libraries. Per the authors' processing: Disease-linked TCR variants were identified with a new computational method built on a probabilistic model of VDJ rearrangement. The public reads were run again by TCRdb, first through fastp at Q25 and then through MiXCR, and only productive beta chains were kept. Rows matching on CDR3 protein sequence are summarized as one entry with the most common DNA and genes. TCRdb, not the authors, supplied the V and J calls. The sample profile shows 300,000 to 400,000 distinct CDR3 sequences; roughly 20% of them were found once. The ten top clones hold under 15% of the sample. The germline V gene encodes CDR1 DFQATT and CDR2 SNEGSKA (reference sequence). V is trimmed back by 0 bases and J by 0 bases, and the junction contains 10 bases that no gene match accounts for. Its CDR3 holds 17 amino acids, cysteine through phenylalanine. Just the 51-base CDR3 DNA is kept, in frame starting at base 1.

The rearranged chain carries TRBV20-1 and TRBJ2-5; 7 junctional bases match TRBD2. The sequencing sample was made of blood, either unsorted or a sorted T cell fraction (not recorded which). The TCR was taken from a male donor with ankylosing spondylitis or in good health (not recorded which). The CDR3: CSARDLWRLADQETQYF. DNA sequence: TGCAGTGCTAGAGATCTTTGGCGGCTAGCGGACCAAGAGACCCAGTACTTC.